This TCR beta chain was sequenced during a study of T-cell reconstitution after alpha-beta-depleted transplantation in children. General observations from the study: From surviving recipient T cells and thymic progenitors came the high day-60 TCRbeta diversity observed in some patients. In patients about two months after transplant, alpha-beta T cells reportedly arose from several hundred expanded graft clones. A year post-transplant, T-cell counts and diversity derived mostly from newly produced T cells.

This clonotype was detected many times. Its antigen is not known. Preparation of the TCRbeta library was carried out with unique molecular identifiers. One entry per CDR3 protein, called by TCRdb with MiXCR from the PCR reads. The table records 140,000 to 150,000 distinct CDR3 sequences, around 10% of them present only once. V lost 2 bases to trimming and J lost 6 bases, with 8 bases between them. The CDR3 is made up of 12 amino acids. Germline CDR1 reads MNHEY; CDR2 reads SVGAGI. The clonotype comes from a female patient between 2 and 15 years old who had a stem cell transplant for congenital amegakaryocytic thrombocytopenia, so the T cells may come from the graft donor. The V call is TRBV6-5, the J call TRBJ2-7; D is unresolved. This sample comprised PBMCs, mostly from graft donor cells, obtained 180 days after TCRalphabeta/CD19-depleted stem cell transplant. The CDR3 reads CASSYIGSEQYF. For the CDR3, the DNA is TGTGCCAGCAGTTACATCGGATCCGAGCAGTACTTC.